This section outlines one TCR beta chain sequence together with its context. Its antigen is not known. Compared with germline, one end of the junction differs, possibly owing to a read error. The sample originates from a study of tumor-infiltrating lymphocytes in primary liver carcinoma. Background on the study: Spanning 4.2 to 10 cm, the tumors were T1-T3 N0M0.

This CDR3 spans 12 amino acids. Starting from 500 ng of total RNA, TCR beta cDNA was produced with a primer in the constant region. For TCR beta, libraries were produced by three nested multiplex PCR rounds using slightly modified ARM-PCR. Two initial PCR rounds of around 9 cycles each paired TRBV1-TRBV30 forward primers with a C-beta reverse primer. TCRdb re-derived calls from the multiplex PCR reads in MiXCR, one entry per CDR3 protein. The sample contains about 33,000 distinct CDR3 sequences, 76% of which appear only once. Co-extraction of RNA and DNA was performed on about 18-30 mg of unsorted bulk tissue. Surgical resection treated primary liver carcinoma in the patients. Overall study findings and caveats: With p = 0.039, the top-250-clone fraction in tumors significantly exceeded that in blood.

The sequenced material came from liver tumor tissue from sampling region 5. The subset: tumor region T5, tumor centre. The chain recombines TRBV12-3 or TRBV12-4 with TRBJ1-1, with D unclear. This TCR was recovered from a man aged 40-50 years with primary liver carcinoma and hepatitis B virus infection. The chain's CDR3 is CASSSKNTEASF. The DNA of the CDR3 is TGTGCCAGCAGTTCAAAGAACACTGAAGCCTCCTTT.